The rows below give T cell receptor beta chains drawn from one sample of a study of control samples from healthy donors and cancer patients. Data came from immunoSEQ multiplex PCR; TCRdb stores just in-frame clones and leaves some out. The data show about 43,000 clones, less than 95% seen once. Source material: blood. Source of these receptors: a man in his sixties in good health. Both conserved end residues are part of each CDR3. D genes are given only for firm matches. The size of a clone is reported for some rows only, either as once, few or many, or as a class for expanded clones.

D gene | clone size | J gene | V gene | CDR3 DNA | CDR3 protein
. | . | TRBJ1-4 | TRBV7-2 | TGTGCCAGCAGCTACAGGGCAACTAATGAAAAACTGTTTTTT | CASSYRATNEKLFF
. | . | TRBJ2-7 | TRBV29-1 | TGCAGCGTTGAAGATCTATCCTACGAGCAGTACTTC | CSVEDLSYEQYF
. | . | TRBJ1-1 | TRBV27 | TGTGCCAGCGCGAGTGGATCGAACACTGAAGCTTTCTTT | CASASGSNTEAFF
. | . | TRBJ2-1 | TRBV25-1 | TGTGCCAGCAGTGTTACGGGAGTAAGCAATGAGCAGTTCTTC | CASSVTGVSNEQFF
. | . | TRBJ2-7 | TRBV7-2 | TGTGCCAGCAGCTTATATTTGGGTTACTACGAGCAGTACTTC | CASSLYLGYYEQYF
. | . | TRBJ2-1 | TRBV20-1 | TGCAGTGCTAGTAACGGTGAGGGACAGTTCTTC | CSASNGEGQFF
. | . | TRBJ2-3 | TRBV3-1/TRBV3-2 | TGTGCCAGCAGCCAAGATCTGCTGGTGGCAGGGGGAGGTACGCAGTATTTT | CASSQDLLVAGGGTQYF
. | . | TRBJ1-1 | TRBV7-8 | TGTGCCAGCAGCTTAGCTGCGGGGAACACTGAAGCTTTCTTT | CASSLAAGNTEAFF
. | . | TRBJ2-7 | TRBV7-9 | TGTGCCAGCAGCCATCGGACAGGGAGGGTGGCGGGAGCCTACGAGCAGTACTTC | CASSHRTGRVAGAYEQYF
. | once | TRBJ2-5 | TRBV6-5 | TGTGCCAGCAGTAGACAGCTCCAAGAGACCCAGTACTTC | CASSRQLQETQYF
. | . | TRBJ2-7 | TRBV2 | TGTGCCAGCAGCTCCCAGGTCAAGCAGTACTTC | CASSSQVKQYF
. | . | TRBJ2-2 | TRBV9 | TGTGCCAGCAGCGTAGATGCGAGGGTCGGGGAGCTGTTTTTT | CASSVDARVGELFF
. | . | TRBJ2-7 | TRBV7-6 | TGTGCCAGCAGCCCACTTCACGCGCCAAGCTCCTACGAGCAGTACTTC | CASSPLHAPSSYEQYF
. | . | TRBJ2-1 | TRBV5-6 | TGTGCCAGCAGCCCTATTGGGGACGGATCCAATGAGCAGTTCTTC | CASSPIGDGSNEQFF
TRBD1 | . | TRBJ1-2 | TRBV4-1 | TGCGCCAGCAGCCAAGATTTTGGACAGGGGATCTATGGCTACACCTTC | CASSQDFGQGIYGYTF
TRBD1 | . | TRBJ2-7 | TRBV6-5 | TGTGCCAGCAGCGACAGGGGAGGACGCTACGAGCAGTACTTC | CASSDRGGRYEQYF